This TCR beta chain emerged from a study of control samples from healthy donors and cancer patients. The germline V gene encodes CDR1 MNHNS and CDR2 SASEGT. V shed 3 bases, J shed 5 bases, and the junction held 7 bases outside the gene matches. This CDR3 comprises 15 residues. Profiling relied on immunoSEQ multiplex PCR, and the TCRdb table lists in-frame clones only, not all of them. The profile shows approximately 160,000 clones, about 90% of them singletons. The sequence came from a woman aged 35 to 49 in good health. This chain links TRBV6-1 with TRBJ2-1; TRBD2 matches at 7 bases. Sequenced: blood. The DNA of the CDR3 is TGTGCCAGCAGTGAGGAGGGGCGGGGGAACAATGAGCAGTTCTTC. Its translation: CASSEEGRGNNEQFF.